The 21 T cell receptor beta chains below were found in one sample sequenced in a study of blood T cell repertoires in COVID-19. Profiling relied on immunoSEQ multiplex PCR, and the TCRdb table lists in-frame clones only, not all of them. Among about 400,000 clones listed, around 89% were seen once. Material: peripheral blood. The receptors derive from a woman aged 25 to 45 with acute or convalescent COVID-19.

The V gene is TRBV3-1 (or the pseudogene TRBV3-2), the J gene TRBJ2-5; the match to TRBD1 covers 8 bases. With V trimmed by 4 bases and J by 1 base, 2 bases remained unmatched. The CDR3 contains 14 residues. CDR1 is LGHDT, CDR2 YNNKEL, per germline (reference sequence). The CDR3 coding sequence is TGTGCCAGCAGCCGGACAGGGCCCCAAGAGACCCAGTACTTC. It specifies CASSRTGPQETQYF.

In this sample, this clone turned up a few times. The V gene is TRBV30, the J gene TRBJ1-6; the D is unclear. This CDR3 contains 14 residues. V dropped 1 base and J dropped 7 bases, with 11 bases sitting between them. Per the germline V gene, CDR1 is GTSNPN and CDR2 is SVGIG (reference sequence). CDR3: CAWSGGLGNSPLHF. CDR3 nucleotides: TGTGCCTGGAGTGGAGGGCTCGGGAATTCACCCCTCCACTTT.

The rearrangement links TRBV2 to TRBJ2-7; D ambiguous. The CDR3 totals 12 residues. The V and J ends lost 4 bases and 3 bases respectively, with 7 bases between them. From germline, CDR1 is SNHLY and CDR2 FYNNEI. The CDR3 here is CASSVDNYEQYF. CDR3 DNA sequence: TGTGCCAGCAGTGTAGACAACTACGAGCAGTACTTC.

The J gene is TRBJ1-1, the V gene TRBV29-1; D gene uncertain. CDR3 length: 14 amino acids. Looked up from germline, CDR1 is SQVTM and CDR2 is ANQGSEA. Between the trimmed V and J ends, which lost 4 bases and 5 bases, there was a span of 17 bases. The CDR3 spells CSVVYGLSLTEAFF. The DNA of the CDR3 is TGCAGCGTTGTATATGGCTTATCGCTGACTGAAGCTTTCTTT.

The chain links TRBV2 to TRBJ2-5, with a tentative D call TRBD1 (6 bases). CDR3 size: 15 residues. Germline lookup yields CDR1 SNHLY and CDR2 FYNNEI. With 6 bases removed from V and 3 bases from J, the gap between germline ends came to 17 bases. CDR3: CASSQDRSRKETQYF. The CDR3 DNA reads TGTGCCAGCAGCCAAGACAGGAGCCGCAAAGAGACCCAGTACTTC.

V usage is TRBV28 and J usage is TRBJ1-2, with TRBD1 matching over 9 bases. Germline V gene data show CDR1 as MDHEN and CDR2 as SYDVKM. Trimming removed 8 bases from V and 5 bases from J; junction bases left unmatched: 9. This CDR3 spans 14 amino acids. CDR3 residues: CASGGRDRDYGYTF. In DNA form, the CDR3 reads TGTGCCAGCGGAGGCCGGGACAGGGATTATGGCTACACCTTC.

The chain has TRBV6-6 and TRBJ2-2; perhaps TRBD1 as D (5 bases). This CDR3 has 14 residues. Trimming left V 2 bases short and J 7 bases short, with 11 bases between. Germline loops: CDR1 MNHNY, CDR2 SVGAGI (reference sequence). The CDR3 region has the DNA TGTGCCAGCAGTTACGGAACTACAGGCGGGGAGCTGTTTTTT. Translated: CASSYGTTGGELFF.

This clone was seen only once. J is TRBJ2-7 and V is TRBV12-3 or TRBV12-4; D may be TRBD2 (5 bases). Trimming removed 6 bases from V and 5 bases from J, with 8 bases in between. CDR3 length: 11 amino acids. The CDR3 DNA is TGTGCCAGCAGAAGCGGTAACGAGCAGTACTTC. It encodes CASRSGNEQYF.

Of note for this clone: A read error may account for a junction end that differs from germline. The rearrangement links TRBV10-3 to TRBJ2-3; D may be TRBD2 (6 bases). CDR3 length: 15 amino acids. Germline CDR1 is ENHRY and CDR2 is SYGVKD. The CDR3 bases are TGTGCCATCAGTGAGTCGAATACTAGCAGAGATACGCAGTATTTT. It is translated as CAISESNTSRDTQYF.

The V gene is TRBV9, the J gene TRBJ1-4, with 8 bases that match TRBD1. The trim removed 4 bases at V and 6 bases at J, leaving 8 bases unmatched. There are 15 residues in the CDR3. Germline lookup yields CDR1 SGDLS and CDR2 YYNGEE. CDR3 sequence reads: CASSPQTGEDEKLFF. The CDR3 DNA reads TGTGCCAGCAGCCCACAGACAGGGGAGGATGAAAAACTGTTTTTT.

This chain connects TRBV4-1 to TRBJ1-5; TRBD1 is a possible D gene (5 bases). This CDR3 contains 15 residues. V lost 0 bases, J lost 1 base, and 7 bases lay in between. The V gene's germline CDR1 is MGHRA and CDR2 YSYEKL. CDR3 sequence (DNA): TGCGCCAGCAGCCAAGAATCAGGGAGCAATCAGCCCCAGCATTTT. As protein: CASSQESGSNQPQHF.

The V gene is TRBV27, the J gene TRBJ1-2; 7 positions match TRBD1. J gave up 7 bases and V 2 bases, and 10 bases lay outside the gene matches. CDR3 size: 15 residues. Germline loops: CDR1 MNHEY, CDR2 SMNVEV (reference sequence). The CDR3 sequence: CASSLSRTGARGYTF. The CDR3 DNA sequence: TGTGCCAGCAGTTTAAGCCGAACAGGGGCACGTGGCTACACCTTC.

The chain has TRBV10-3 and TRBJ2-7, with 11 bases fitting TRBD1. Per germline, CDR1 ENHRY and CDR2 SYGVKD. The CDR3 extends over 14 amino acids. The trim removed 5 bases at V and 3 bases at J, leaving 3 bases unmatched. The chain's CDR3 is CAISSGTGGYEQYF. The CDR3 DNA is TGTGCCATCAGTTCGGGGACAGGGGGCTACGAGCAGTACTTC.

This clone occurred a few times. V is TRBV6-5 and J is TRBJ2-7; D gene uncertain. Trimming shortened V by 4 bases and J by 3 bases, and 7 bases separated the two germline ends. The CDR3 extends over 12 amino acids. Germline lookup yields CDR1 MNHEY and CDR2 SVGAGI. This CDR3 is CASSSGHYEQYF. The CDR3 DNA sequence: TGTGCCAGCAGTTCCGGTCACTACGAGCAGTACTTC.

V gene TRBV6-1 combines with J gene TRBJ2-7; a possible D gene is TRBD1 (6 bases). This CDR3 has 15 residues. V lost 1 base and J 0 bases, leaving 10 bases between the germline ends. The germline V gene encodes CDR1 MNHNS and CDR2 SASEGT. CDR3 loop: CASSEGPGVSYEQYF. In DNA form, the CDR3 reads TGTGCCAGCAGTGAAGGTCCAGGGGTCTCCTACGAGCAGTACTTC.

The chain employs TRBV5-1 and TRBJ2-7, with a weak D call TRBD1 (5 bases). V lost 1 base to trimming and J lost 3 bases, with 11 bases between them. This CDR3 spans 14 amino acids. Germline assignment: CDR1 SGHRS and CDR2 YFSETQ. The CDR3 nucleotides are TGCGCCAGCAGCTTGAACACGCAGGGCTACGAGCAGTACTTC. Translating gives CASSLNTQGYEQYF.

The chain uses TRBV3-1 (or the pseudogene TRBV3-2) and TRBJ1-6; D unclear. The CDR3 spans 15 residues. Germline loops: CDR1 LGHDT, CDR2 YNNKEL (reference sequence). The germline V and J ends were trimmed by 0 bases and 6 bases, with 9 bases remaining between them. CDR3 DNA sequence: TGTGCCAGCAGCCAAGATGGGCTGACTAATTCACCCCTCCACTTT. It specifies CASSQDGLTNSPLHF.

This clone was counted once. The chain joins TRBV3-1 (or the pseudogene TRBV3-2) to TRBJ2-5; no clear D gene. Deletions cut 3 bases from V and 0 bases from J, with 11 bases between. Germline V gene lookup returns CDR1 LGHDT and CDR2 YNNKEL (reference sequence). The CDR3 contains 15 residues. This chain's CDR3 is CASSHINTHQETQYF. The CDR3 nucleotides read TGTGCCAGCAGCCATATTAACACCCACCAAGAGACCCAGTACTTC.

The CDR3: CASRLGVEGEKLFF. DNA for the CDR3: TGTGCCAGCAGGCTAGGGGTGGAGGGTGAAAAACTGTTTTTT. The chain has TRBV28 and TRBJ1-4; D is possibly TRBD1 (5 bases). The CDR3 covers 14 residues. Trimming left V 6 bases short and J 7 bases short, with 15 bases between. The germline CDR1 and CDR2 sequences are MDHEN and SYDVKM. Drawing the rest from reference TRBV28 and TRBJ1-4, the complete variable domain is DVKVTQSSRYLVKRTGEKVFLECVQDMDHENMFWYRQDPGLGLRLIYFSYDVKMKEKGDIPEGYSVSREKKERFSLILESASTNQTSMYLCASRLGVEGEKLFFGSGTQLSVL.

The V gene is TRBV5-5, the J gene TRBJ2-1, with 7 bases matching TRBD2. Germline CDR1 SGHKS, CDR2 YYEKEE (reference sequence). The J segment lost 7 bases and the V segment lost 0 bases, leaving 10 bases of the junction unmatched. The CDR3 is 16 residues long. CDR3 sequence (DNA): TGTGCCAGCAGCTTGGGCCCCACAGTCGGGGGGAATGAGCAGTTCTTC. It specifies CASSLGPTVGGNEQFF.

The CDR3 DNA reads as TGTGCCAGCAGCCAAGGGAGGGACAGTTCCTACGAGCAGTACTTC. Protein: CASSQGRDSSYEQYF. The chain recombines TRBV3-1 (or the pseudogene TRBV3-2) with TRBJ2-7; D might be TRBD1 (7 bases). Germline lookup yields CDR1 LGHDT and CDR2 YNNKEL (reference sequence). V lost 1 base to trimming and J lost 1 base, with 11 bases between them. This CDR3 spans 15 amino acids.